The TCR beta chain described here comes from a study of T cells in Graves' hyperthyroidism and ophthalmopathy. Patients were aged 18 to 65, had disease duration under 2 months, and had newly diagnosed hyperthyroidism. Source material for PBMCs was 10 ml fresh peripheral blood. This clonotype showed up many times. What it binds is not known. What was amplified from RNA transcripts were TCR beta CDR3 regions. RT-PCR in the first round (using the HTBI primer set) targeted the TCR CDR3. TCRdb independently ran MiXCR on the multiplex PCR reads; one entry per CDR3 protein. This sample has about 740,000 distinct CDR3 sequences, with approximately 15% found just once. Germline CDR1 is MNHEY and CDR2 is SVGAGI. Trimming took 2 bases from V and 2 from J, leaving 4 bases between them. CDR3 length: 13 residues. Findings of the study overall: Ophthalmopathy was distinguished from stable hyperthyroidism by 13 V-J signatures. The blood repertoire included most of the expanded thyroid clonotypes above 0.001.

The rearrangement uses TRBV6-5 and TRBJ2-1; no reliable D call. Sequenced sample: blood. The receptor was isolated from a woman aged 18-35 years with Graves' hyperthyroidism. CDR3 DNA: TGTGCCAGCAGTTACGACACCTACAATGAGCAGTTCTTC. Translation: CASSYDTYNEQFF.